A single T cell receptor beta chain is shown here with its context. The antigen remains unidentified. CDR1 and CDR2 from the germline V gene are SGHTA and FQGNSA. This CDR3 is built from 15 residues. V was cut by 5 bases and J by 6 bases, with 16 bases left in between. This entry comes from a study of cytomegalovirus exposure and HLA in healthy donors. The study, taken as a whole, reports: A previous analysis found most TCR beta V segments productive roughly 87% or roughly 30% of the time. The study dropped some indistinguishable V segments, TRBV6-2 and TRBV6-3 among them.

In the PCR, 60 Vbeta and 13 Jbeta primers were used. How the authors handled the data: Around 12 million of tens of millions of unique TCR beta chains were shared, per a later count. Here immunoSEQ multiplex PCR was the method, and the copy in TCRdb shows in-frame clones only, minus some. V, J and clone size are those of that table, while D and trimming were read from the DNA. The data show about 89,000 clones, with around four fifths seen just once and around 3% held by the top ten. Sequenced material: PBMCs. This chain connects TRBV7-2 to TRBJ2-2, with D possibly TRBD1 on 5 matching bases. This TCR was recovered from a man aged 30 to 39 in good health and CMV-seronegative. The CDR3 DNA reads TGTGCCAGCAGCCACAGGACACGGTCTCCCGGGGAGCTGTTTTTT. Its protein product is CASSHRTRSPGELFF.